This TCR beta chain was retrieved from a study of cytomegalovirus exposure and HLA in healthy donors. Study information: From HLA-typed donors, an early data release held 70 million to 100 million unique TCRs. Study-level results: The authors reported that TCR beta sequences could predict HLA-A and HLA-B alleles. These predictions were accurate for most subjects in the first cohort.

This clone came up a few times. Its antigen is currently unknown. Researchers ran the PCR with 60 Vbeta and 13 Jbeta primers. Some clones are missing from TCRdb's copy, which holds only in-frame ones; the method was immunoSEQ multiplex PCR. The repertoire holds roughly 70,000 clones, with roughly two thirds as singletons. In germline, CDR1 is MNHEY, CDR2 SVGAGI. The CDR3 sequence is 13 residues long. The ends were cut back, 7 bases at V and 1 base at J, with 10 bases in the middle. Sequenced sample: PBMCs. This TCR came from a male donor in good health and CMV-seropositive. The V call is TRBV6-5, the J call TRBJ1-1; possibly TRBD1 for D (5 bases). DNA for the CDR3: TGTGCCAGCACCTGGGGGGAGAACACTGAAGCTTTCTTT. Protein: CASTWGENTEAFF.